Sequencing of this TCR beta chain was carried out in a study of T cells in localized non-small cell lung cancer. Findings and caveats of the study: There were a median around 60 of the top 100 tumor clones appearing in adjacent lung.

In regard to this clone: As yet, its antigen is unknown.

CDR1 LNHDA and CDR2 SQIVND come from the germline V gene (reference sequence). With 6 bases clipped from V and 4 bases from J, the junction kept 11 bases outside the gene matches. This CDR3 is 18 amino acids long. Sequenced by immunoSEQ multiplex PCR; TCRdb stores in-frame clones only, minus some. The profile shows approximately 2,800 clones, 23% of them singletons. This TCR was recovered from a woman aged 35 to 70 with stage I lung adenocarcinoma. The sample was normal lung tissue next to the tumor, taken before any cancer treatment. The J gene is TRBJ2-4, the V gene TRBV19; 14 bases are a match to TRBD2. The DNA of the CDR3 is TGTGCCAGTAGCCCGGGACTAGCGGGAGCGGGGGGTAAAAACATTCAGTACTTC. Residues: CASSPGLAGAGGKNIQYF.